Listed here are 13 T cell receptor beta chains from one sample, sequenced in a study of CD8 T cells in Susac syndrome. Random hexamers were used to reverse transcribe an amount of 0.5 to 1 ug RNA. Each CDR3 protein is one row after TCRdb ran MiXCR on the immunoSEQ multiplex PCR reads. The table shows about 430,000 distinct CDR3 sequences, with more than 80% occurring only once. The sequenced sample consisted of CD8+ T cells from PBMCs. The receptors derive from a human donor with multiple sclerosis.

This clonotype was seen just once. This chain uses TRBV28 with TRBJ2-7; 7 nucleotides agree with TRBD1. CDR3 length equals 13 residues. Germline lookup yields CDR1 MDHEN and CDR2 SYDVKM. Trimming removed 9 bases from V and 2 bases from J; junction bases left unmatched: 7. This CDR3 reads CASKMTGTYEQYF. The DNA of the CDR3 is TGTGCCAGTAAAATGACAGGGACCTACGAGCAGTACTTC. The full variable domain, with the rest looked up from reference TRBV28 and TRBJ2-7, is DVKVTQSSRYLVKRTGEKVFLECVQDMDHENMFWYRQDPGLGLRLIYFSYDVKMKEKGDIPEGYSVSREKKERFSLILESASTNQTSMYLCASKMTGTYEQYFGPGTRLTVT.

V gene TRBV7-9 combines with J gene TRBJ2-7; D may be TRBD1 or TRBD2 (5 bases each). Trimming shortened V by 4 bases and J by 3 bases, and 13 bases separated the two germline ends. Germline CDR1 and CDR2: SEHNR and FQNEAQ (reference sequence). The CDR3 has 14 residues. The CDR3 here is CASSSPGRNYEQYF. As DNA, the CDR3 is TGTGCCAGCAGCTCGCCGGGACGGAACTACGAGCAGTACTTC.

The rearrangement links TRBV7-2 to TRBJ1-5; tentative D call: TRBD1 (5 bases). This CDR3 has 15 amino acids. With 5 bases removed from V and 2 bases from J, the gap between germline ends came to 13 bases. Germline-derived CDR1 and CDR2 are SGHTA and FQGNSA. The DNA of the CDR3 is TGTGCCAGCAGCCCCTGGGGGGATGGCAATCAGCCCCAGCATTTT. Its protein product is CASSPWGDGNQPQHF. The full variable domain, completed using reference TRBV7-2 and TRBJ1-5, is GAGVSQSPSNKVTEKGKDVELRCDPISGHTALYWYRQSLGQGLEFLIYFQGNSAPDKSGLPSDRFSAERTGGSVSTLTIQRTQQEDSAVYLCASSPWGDGNQPQHFGDGTRLSIL.

CDR3 in DNA: TGTGCCAGCAGCTTGACTTTGGGGACAGAAGTCTCCTACGAGCAGTACTTC. This codes for CASSLTLGTEVSYEQYF. The chain joins TRBV13 to TRBJ2-7; 7 positions match TRBD1. The V segment lost 3 bases and the J segment 0 bases; nucleotides outside the gene matches: 11. CDR1 is PRHDT and CDR2 is FYEKMQ in the germline V gene (reference sequence). The CDR3 has 17 amino acids.

The chain links TRBV6-5 to TRBJ2-7; 8 bases fit TRBD2. CDR1 and CDR2 (germline): MNHEY, SVGAGI. The ends lost 10 bases at V and 4 bases at J; junction bases unmatched: 15. The CDR3 loop spans 15 amino acids. CDR3: CATQTGGVSYYEQYF. Here the CDR3 DNA reads TGTGCCACCCAAACGGGAGGGGTCTCGTATTACGAGCAGTACTTC.

This clonotype is a singleton in its sample. J is TRBJ2-3 and V is TRBV7-9, with D possibly matching TRBD1 (7 bases). V lost 1 base, J lost 2 bases, and 10 bases lay in between. Germline lookup yields CDR1 SEHNR and CDR2 FQNEAQ (reference sequence). The CDR3 loop spans 15 amino acids. The chain's CDR3 is CASSLGGTDTDTQYF. The CDR3 coding sequence is TGTGCCAGCAGCTTAGGCGGGACAGACACAGATACGCAGTATTTT.

J is TRBJ1-1 and V is TRBV29-1, with TRBD1 identical over 7 bases. Germline V CDR1 and CDR2: SQVTM, ANQGSEA. The ends lost 5 bases at V and 0 bases at J; junction bases unmatched: 0. The CDR3 spans 12 residues. CDR3 in amino acids: CSVTGVNTEAFF. For the CDR3, the DNA is TGCAGCGTTACAGGGGTGAACACTGAAGCTTTCTTT.

The chain has TRBV12-3 or TRBV12-4 and TRBJ2-1, with 8 bases aligning to TRBD2. The V and J ends lost 8 bases and 10 bases, in that order; junction bases with no gene match: 10. CDR3 length equals 13 residues. CDR3 DNA: TGTGCCAGCGGGGGGACTAGTATAGGGGAGCAGTTCTTC. This gives the protein CASGGTSIGEQFF.

This sequence joins TRBV5-1 and TRBJ1-2; 7 positions match TRBD1. J lost 4 bases, V lost 7 bases, and 7 bases had no gene match. This CDR3 is 13 amino acids long. Germline V CDR1 and CDR2: SGHRS, YFSETQ. CDR3 coding DNA: TGCGCCAGCGGAGGGGGCTGGGGCTATGGCTACACCTTC. Translated: CASGGGWGYGYTF.

The V and J genes are TRBV4-1 and TRBJ1-6; 8 bases match TRBD1. This CDR3 region has 18 residues. Unmatched junction bases numbered 8, after V lost 1 base and J lost 3 bases. The germline V gene has CDR1 MGHRA and CDR2 YSYEKL. The CDR3 coding sequence is TGCGCCAGCAGCCAAGTCCATGGCACAGGGGGCTATAATTCACCCCTCCACTTT. Translation: CASSQVHGTGGYNSPLHF.

The chain uses TRBV30 and TRBJ1-1; D is unclear. Germline CDR1 GTSNPN, CDR2 SVGIG (reference sequence). V lost 3 bases and J lost 4, with 15 bases in between. CDR3 length: 14 amino acids. The CDR3 loop reads CAWRGARAGTEAFF. The CDR3 coding sequence is TGTGCCTGGAGGGGTGCAAGAGCGGGCACTGAAGCTTTCTTT.

The rearrangement joins TRBV4-1 to TRBJ2-7, with TRBD2 as a possible D gene (6 bases). Between the trimmed V and J ends, which lost 0 bases and 0 bases, there was a span of 12 bases. CDR1 and CDR2 from the germline V gene are MGHRA and YSYEKL. The CDR3 sequence is 16 residues long. CDR3 DNA: TGCGCCAGCAGCCAAGATCAGGACGGGAGCTCCTACGAGCAGTACTTC. This codes for CASSQDQDGSSYEQYF.

This chain connects TRBV27 to TRBJ2-7, with 9 bases aligning to TRBD2. The CDR3 length is 15 residues. J was trimmed by 3 bases and V by 0 bases; bases with no gene match: 3. The V gene's germline CDR1 is MNHEY and CDR2 SMNVEV (reference sequence). CDR3: CASSLSREGLYEQYF. DNA for the CDR3: TGTGCCAGCAGTTTATCGCGGGAGGGCCTCTACGAGCAGTACTTC.